The following is a TCR beta chain sequence with its context. The table lists this clonotype with many counts. The target of this receptor is not known. Base quality data are lacking; no much larger clone is found one base away. The listed sequencing device is Illumina NovaSeq 6000. TCRalpha and TCRbeta cDNA libraries were built by 5'RACE with constant-segment primers, adding sample barcodes and unique molecular identifiers. RNA was extracted from every sample with Trizol reagent. Libraries were amplified in two PCR steps, with a second sample barcode and Illumina TruSeq adapters added in the second step. The libraries were sequenced on an Illumina NovaSeq using 2 x 150 bp paired-end reads. Per the source publication's procedure: Demultiplexing of reads and collapsing into UMI-guided consensus sequences were performed with migec v1.2.7. Using mixcr v2.1.11, the UMI consensuses were aligned to TRA and TRB V and J templates and assembled into clonotypes. A clonotype was counted as expanded or contracted only when both edgeR and NoisET called the clonotype significant, with the noise models trained on biological replicates. For edgeR calls, the cutoffs were a false discovery rate-adjusted p below 0.01 and a log2 fold-change threshold of 1. PCA with hierarchical clustering of max-normalized trajectories of the 1000 most abundant clonotypes was used as exploratory dynamics analysis. The CD4 or CD8 phenotype of responding clones was assigned using the separately sequenced CD4+ and CD8+ repertoires. Using fastp trimming at Q25 and MiXCR clonotype assembly, TCRdb reanalyzed the public sequencing data and kept in-frame beta chains. Rows with a matching CDR3 protein are joined into one entry that keeps the most common DNA and genes. The V and J calls and clone size are TCRdb's, not the authors'. This sample gives hundreds of thousands of distinct CDR3 sequences in total; 16% of them show up just once. 20% to 25% of the sample goes to the ten largest clones.

The data belong to a study of T-cell memory formation after mild COVID-19 (dated by TCRdb to the early 2020s). Concerning the study at large: Most TCR sequence clusters were specific to one of the two donors. In two donors, T-cell clones that expanded and contracted after mild COVID-19 were followed by sequencing TCRalpha and TCRbeta repertoires longitudinally. The cohort was made up of two young adult volunteers, one female and one male, who were previously healthy.

PBMCs were isolated by Ficoll-Paque density gradient centrifugation. Broader findings and caveats from the paper: Whether the second-wave clones peaking on day 37 were SARS-CoV-2 specific was not confirmed. Some responding clones were found in pre-infection memory, which suggests that pre-existing cross-reactive memory T cells took part in the SARS-CoV-2 response. Only a couple of mild cases were covered in the study, and larger cohorts including severe cases with pre-infection samples were considered necessary. Contracting CD4+ clones appeared mostly in the CM and EM memory subsets, whereas CD8+ clones were enriched in EMRA. Clones that contracted from day 15 to 85 showed balanced CD4/CD8 phenotypes, whereas a second wave of clones that expanded from day 15 to 37 leaned towards CD4+.

V is cut back by 5 bases and J by 7 bases, with 4 bases in the junction unmatched. Reading from cysteine to phenylalanine, the CDR3 counts 12 amino acids. The CDR3 DNA has 36 bases and is translated from base 1. The germline V gene provides CDR1 SGHTA and CDR2 FQGNSA. Sequencing was performed on PBMCs or a T cell subset sorted from them (not recorded which). This sequence was found in a man aged 18 to 29 who had mild COVID-19 (a few samples of this study predate the infection). The sample titles of this study are shuffled in the database, so cell type and time point are left out; the donor was told from shared clones. The chain employs TRBV7-2 and TRBJ1-2; 7 bases in between match TRBD1. The CDR3 amino acid sequence is: CASSPGGSGYTF. The bases read TGTGCCAGCAGCCCAGGGGGTAGTGGCTACACCTTC.